The 26 T cell receptor beta chains below come from one sample, sequenced in a study of T-cell memory formation after mild COVID-19. One entry per CDR3 protein, called by TCRdb with MiXCR from the 5' RACE reads. The sample carries about 110,000 distinct CDR3 sequences, about 17% recorded once. Sequenced material: PBMCs or a T cell subset sorted from them (not recorded which). The receptors were sampled from an adult woman who had mild COVID-19 (a few samples of this study predate the infection). Cell type and time point are not known.

This rearrangement joins TRBV4-1 to TRBJ1-2; no firm D call. Germline V gene sequence: CDR1 MGHRA, CDR2 YSYEKL. V lost 0 bases, J lost 4 bases, and 6 bases lay in between. The CDR3 contains 13 residues. The chain's CDR3 is CASSQETIYGYTF. DNA for the CDR3: TGCGCCAGCAGCCAAGAAACAATCTATGGCTACACCTTC.

The rearrangement joins TRBV6-5 to TRBJ2-1, with D possibly TRBD2 on 5 matching bases. Germline lookup yields CDR1 MNHEY and CDR2 SVGAGI. The ends were cut back, 5 bases at V and 9 bases at J, with 20 bases in the middle. The CDR3 is 15 amino acids. CDR3 in amino acids: CASSVSRGRRPEQFF. Here the CDR3 DNA reads TGTGCCAGCAGTGTCTCTCGCGGGCGGCGGCCTGAGCAGTTCTTC.

This clonotype was counted a few times. One junction end disagrees with the germline gene, perhaps due to a read error. This chain joins TRBV2 and TRBJ2-3; no clear D gene. The V gene's germline CDR1 is SNHLY and CDR2 FYNNEI. CDR3 length: 15 residues. CDR3 loop: CASREAVTFTDTQYF. The CDR3 region has the DNA TGTGCCAGCAGGGAAGCCGTCACCTTCACAGATACGCAGTATTTT.

V is TRBV3-1 and J is TRBJ2-2, with unresolved D. The CDR3 spans 17 residues. Trimming left V 3 bases short and J 8 bases short, with 22 bases between. The germline gives CDR1 LGHDT, CDR2 YNNKEL (reference sequence). This CDR3 reads CASSQVTPGPTLGELFF. The CDR3 DNA sequence: TGTGCCAGCAGCCAGGTGACACCGGGCCCCACTCTTGGGGAGCTGTTTTTT.

This clonotype was counted between two and nine times. The chain links TRBV9 to TRBJ1-1; TRBD1 is a possible D gene (6 bases). The CDR3 totals 15 residues. CDR1 is SGDLS and CDR2 is YYNGEE in the germline V gene. Trimming shortened V by 4 bases and J by 3 bases, and 16 bases separated the two germline ends. In DNA form, the CDR3 reads TGTGCCAGCAGCTTTCACGGGGGCTCGGACACTGAAGCTTTCTTT. The encoded protein is CASSFHGGSDTEAFF.

This clonotype has only a few counts. The gene calls are TRBV7-9 and TRBJ2-7, with a weak D call TRBD1 (5 bases). Germline V gene data show CDR1 as SEHNR and CDR2 as FQNEAQ (reference sequence). Deletions cut 5 bases from V and 0 bases from J, with 20 bases between. There are 17 residues in the CDR3. CDR3: CASSDGMIRASSYEQYF. CDR3 DNA: TGTGCCAGCAGCGATGGGATGATCAGGGCGAGCTCCTACGAGCAGTACTTC.

The rearrangement links TRBV9 to TRBJ2-2; 7 nucleotides align to TRBD1. Germline loops: CDR1 SGDLS, CDR2 YYNGEE. The length of the CDR3 is 15 residues. The J segment lost 3 bases and the V segment lost 5 bases, leaving 7 bases of the junction unmatched. CDR3 residues: CASRLEGADTGELFF. The DNA for the CDR3 is TGTGCCAGCAGACTTGAGGGGGCGGACACCGGGGAGCTGTTTTTT. The full variable domain, rest sourced from reference TRBV9 and TRBJ2-2, is DSGVTQTPKHLITATGQRVTLRCSPRSGDLSVYWYQQSLDQGLQFLIQYYNGEERAKGNILERFSAQQFPDLHSELNLSSLELGDSALYFCASRLEGADTGELFFGEGSRLTVL.

The chain is built from TRBV24-1 and TRBJ2-3; TRBD2 might be the D (6 bases). The CDR3 contains 19 residues. Trimming removed 1 base at V and 2 bases at J, with 21 bases between. Germline loops: CDR1 KGHDR, CDR2 SFDVKD. Here the CDR3 reads CATSDFEGPPGGTTDTQYF. In nucleotides, the CDR3 is TGTGCCACCAGTGATTTTGAGGGACCACCTGGGGGGACCACAGATACGCAGTATTTT.

The table lists this clonotype with a count of one. This chain links TRBV9 with TRBJ1-2; 9 bases match TRBD1. This CDR3 has 15 residues. Trimming cost V 6 bases and J 1 base; bases outside gene matches: 7. In germline, CDR1 is SGDLS, CDR2 YYNGEE. Here the CDR3 reads CASTGGQGLNYGYTF. The CDR3, as DNA: TGTGCCAGCACCGGAGGACAGGGGCTTAACTATGGCTACACCTTC.

The genes are TRBV7-8 and TRBJ2-7; 11 bases map to TRBD2. The CDR3 has 15 residues. V shed 5 bases, J shed 4 bases, and the junction held 7 bases outside the gene matches. Germline CDR1 is SGHVS and CDR2 is FQNEAQ. The CDR3 DNA reads TGTGCCAGCAGCGCGACTAGCGGGGTTGGGTACGAGCAGTACTTC. Protein: CASSATSGVGYEQYF.

In this sample, this clonotype turned up a few times. This chain joins TRBV21-1 and TRBJ1-5; TRBD1 reflects the table's D call only, with no check against the DNA. TRBV21-1 is annotated as a pseudogene. The CDR3 has 16 residues. In DNA, the CDR3 is TGTGCCAGCAGCCCCTTTGGGACAGGCTTCAATCAGCCCCAGCATTTT. Its translation is CASSPFGTGFNQPQHF.

This clonotype was counted a few times. The chain joins TRBV7-9 to TRBJ2-7; unclear D gene. Per the germline V gene, CDR1 is SEHNR and CDR2 is FQNEAQ (reference sequence). V dropped 4 bases and J dropped 6 bases, with 7 bases sitting between them. The CDR3 totals 11 residues. The CDR3 protein is CASSSPSEQYF. DNA of the CDR3: TGTGCCAGCAGCTCGCCCAGCGAGCAGTACTTC.

This clonotype was detected a few times. The V and J genes are TRBV6-2 or TRBV6-3 and TRBJ2-5; D unclear. CDR1 and CDR2 from the germline V gene are MNHEY and SVGEGT. This CDR3 has 13 amino acids. The V and J ends lost 6 bases and 4 bases respectively, with 12 bases between them. CDR3 sequence: CASSYVGPETQYF. CDR3 coding DNA: TGTGCCAGCAGCTACGTGGGCCCAGAGACCCAGTACTTC.

The rearrangement uses TRBV6-6 and TRBJ2-7; no reliable D call. V lost 3 bases, J lost 1 base, and 13 bases lay in between. Germline V gene data show CDR1 as MNHNY and CDR2 as SVGAGI (reference sequence). The length of the CDR3 is 15 residues. CDR3 sequence reads: CASSYRQEDSYEQYF. The CDR3 nucleotides are TGTGCCAGCAGTTATAGGCAGGAAGATTCCTACGAGCAGTACTTC.

This clonotype was detected only a few times. CDR3 nucleotide sequence: TGTGCCAGCACCGGCGGGCTCTGGGCTTTCTTT. It encodes CASTGGLWAFF. V and J are TRBV7-9 and TRBJ1-1; D is uncertain. Trimming took 7 bases from V and 11 from J, leaving 14 bases between them. The germline V gene encodes CDR1 SEHNR and CDR2 FQNEAQ (reference sequence). The CDR3 length is 11 residues.

This clonotype turned up a few times. The V gene is TRBV27, the J gene TRBJ2-7; D is unresolved. The V end lost 0 bases, the J end lost 1 base, and 7 bases lay between the germline ends. The CDR3 runs 14 residues. In germline, CDR1 is MNHEY, CDR2 SMNVEV (reference sequence). CDR3 region: CASSLSSLSYEQYF. The CDR3 nucleotides are TGTGCCAGCAGTTTATCGTCCCTTTCCTACGAGCAGTACTTC.

This clonotype was observed many times. The chain couples TRBV4-1 to TRBJ1-1, with D uncertain. The CDR3 contains 13 residues. Germline V gene sequence: CDR1 MGHRA, CDR2 YSYEKL. Trimming removed 0 bases at V and 9 bases at J, with 11 bases between. The chain's CDR3 is CASSQDLTNKAFF. As DNA, the CDR3 is TGCGCCAGCAGCCAAGATCTGACCAACAAAGCTTTCTTT.

CDR3 residues: CASSFGTLETQYF. The DNA of the CDR3 is TGTGCCAGCAGCTTCGGGACTCTGGAGACCCAGTACTTC. The chain combines TRBV7-6 with TRBJ2-5; the D gene is possibly TRBD2 (6 bases). The V gene's germline CDR1 is SGHVS and CDR2 FNYEAQ. The CDR3 covers 13 residues. V lost 3 bases, J lost 5 bases, and 10 bases lay in between.

This clonotype has just a few counts. This chain links TRBV7-9 with TRBJ2-7; no clear D gene. Trimming shortened V by 6 bases and J by 4 bases, and 13 bases separated the two germline ends. The germline gives CDR1 SEHNR, CDR2 FQNEAQ (reference sequence). The CDR3 length is 13 residues. DNA for the CDR3: TGTGCCAGCAGGGCCCCGTACAGATACGAGCAGTACTTC. Amino acids: CASRAPYRYEQYF.

A few counts support this clonotype. The rearrangement links TRBV20-1 to TRBJ2-1; D might be TRBD1 (6 bases). The CDR3 totals 15 residues. V was pared by 1 base and J by 0 bases, with 10 bases between. Germline V lookup: CDR1 DFQATT, CDR2 SNEGSKA (reference sequence). CDR3 region: CSARGRDNSYNEQFF. DNA for the CDR3: TGCAGTGCTAGAGGTCGGGACAACTCCTACAATGAGCAGTTCTTC.

The chain is built from TRBV24-1 and TRBJ2-3; the match to TRBD2 covers 11 bases. This CDR3 has 18 residues. The V segment lost 4 bases and the J segment 6 bases; nucleotides outside the gene matches: 14. Germline V gene data show CDR1 as KGHDR and CDR2 as SFDVKD. CDR3: CATSEPGTSGSTMDTQYF. CDR3 DNA: TGTGCCACCAGTGAGCCAGGGACTAGCGGATCGACGATGGATACGCAGTATTTT.

The rearrangement uses TRBV2 and TRBJ1-6; 7 bases are shared with TRBD1. The CDR3 is 16 amino acids. Germline V CDR1 and CDR2: SNHLY, FYNNEI. The ends lost 7 bases at V and 0 bases at J; junction bases unmatched: 6. CDR3 in DNA: TGTGCCAGCACCCCGACAGGGAGCTCCTATAATTCACCCCTCCACTTT. Translated: CASTPTGSSYNSPLHF.

The CDR3 nucleotides read TGTGCCAGCAGTTTGGCTAGCGGCCTTTACAATGAGCAGTTCTTC. This translates into CASSLASGLYNEQFF. The chain uses TRBV6-2 or TRBV6-3 and TRBJ2-1; TRBD2 aligns across 7 bases. Per germline, CDR1 MNHEY and CDR2 SVGEGT. CDR3 size: 15 residues. Unmatched junction bases numbered 7, after V lost 4 bases and J lost 4 bases.

This clonotype was found many times. CDR3 in DNA: TGTGCCTGGAGCCTTGAAGCGAACACTGAAGCTTTCTTT. Encoded protein: CAWSLEANTEAFF. The chain couples TRBV30 to TRBJ1-1; D gene ambiguous. The CDR3 sequence is 13 residues long. Per germline, CDR1 GTSNPN and CDR2 SVGIG (reference sequence). The V end was cut by 3 bases, the J end by 1 base, with 9 bases between. Variable domain in full (rest from reference TRBV30 and TRBJ1-1): SQTIHQWPATLVQPVGSPLSLECTVEGTSNPNLYWYRQAAGRGLQLLFYSVGIGQISSEVPQNLSASRPQDRQFILSSKKLLLSDSGFYLCAWSLEANTEAFFGQGTRLTVV.

DNA of the CDR3: TGTGCCAGCAGCTTCAGGGTACCCGAAAAACTGTTTTTT. It translates to CASSFRVPEKLFF. The rearrangement links TRBV7-8 to TRBJ1-4; the D gene is possibly TRBD1 (5 bases). Germline V CDR1 and CDR2: SGHVS, FQNEAQ. V lost 3 bases and J 8 bases, leaving 10 bases between the germline ends. The CDR3 runs to 13 residues.

This clonotype came up a few times. This chain links TRBV7-2 with TRBJ1-1; no reliable D call. Germline V gene lookup returns CDR1 SGHTA and CDR2 FQGNSA. The CDR3 loop spans 16 amino acids. V lost 0 bases and J 4 bases, leaving 15 bases between the germline ends. The CDR3 loop reads CASSLAPRGGGTEAFF. The CDR3 bases are TGTGCCAGCAGCTTAGCGCCCAGAGGCGGAGGCACTGAAGCTTTCTTT. The full variable domain, in which reference TRBV7-2 and TRBJ1-1 provide the parts outside the CDR3, is GAGVSQSPSNKVTEKGKDVELRCDPISGHTALYWYRQSLGQGLEFLIYFQGNSAPDKSGLPSDRFSAERTGGSVSTLTIQRTQQEDSAVYLCASSLAPRGGGTEAFFGQGTRLTVV.